This T cell receptor (beta chain) was sequenced for a study of cytomegalovirus exposure and HLA in healthy donors. Study outcomes and limitations: Presence/absence analysis assumed near-uniform sequencing depth across donors.

Germline loops: CDR1 SGHVS, CDR2 FQNEAQ. The length of the CDR3 is 13 residues. Regarding this clone: Its specificity is unknown. A junction boundary mismatches the germline segment, possibly from a read error.

PCR was performed using 60 Vbeta and 13 Jbeta primers. TCRdb keeps only in-frame clones here, not all; method: immunoSEQ multiplex PCR. The sample consists of approximately 69,000 clones, around 70% of them appearing once. The chain recombines TRBV7-8 with TRBJ1-2, with TRBD1 identical over 8 bases. The sequence was collected from a man aged 35-49 years in good health and CMV-seropositive. Sequencing was carried out using PBMCs. CDR3 protein: CASSINRGDGHTF. DNA for the CDR3: TGTGCCAGCAGCATCAACAGGGGGGATGGCCACACCTTC. Full variable domain (rest looked up from reference TRBV7-8 and TRBJ1-2): GAGVSQSPRYKVAKRGQDVALRCDPISGHVSLFWYQQALGQGPEFLTYFQNEAQLDKSGLPSDRFFAERPEGSVSTLKIQRTQQEDSAVYLCASSINRGDGHTFGSGTRLTVV.